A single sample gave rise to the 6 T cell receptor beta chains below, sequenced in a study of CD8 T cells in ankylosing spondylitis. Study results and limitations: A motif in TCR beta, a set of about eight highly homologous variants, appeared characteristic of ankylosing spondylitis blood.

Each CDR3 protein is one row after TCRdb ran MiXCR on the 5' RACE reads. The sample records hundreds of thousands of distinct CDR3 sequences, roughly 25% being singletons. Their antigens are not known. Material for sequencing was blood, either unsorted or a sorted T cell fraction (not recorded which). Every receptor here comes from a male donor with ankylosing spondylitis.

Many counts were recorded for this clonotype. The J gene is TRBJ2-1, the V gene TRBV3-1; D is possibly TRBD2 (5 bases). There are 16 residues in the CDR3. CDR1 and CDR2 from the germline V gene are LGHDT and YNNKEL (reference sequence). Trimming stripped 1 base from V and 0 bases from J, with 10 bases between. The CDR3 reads CASSQGGGSSYNEQFF. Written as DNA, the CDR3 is TGTGCCAGCAGCCAAGGTGGTGGGAGCTCCTACAATGAGCAGTTCTTC.

This CDR3 is CASSLSDNQPQHF. CDR3 coding DNA: TGTGCCAGCAGTTTAAGCGACAATCAGCCCCAGCATTTT. This chain joins TRBV12-3 or TRBV12-4 and TRBJ1-5; D gene unclear. With 2 bases removed from V and 3 bases from J, the gap between germline ends came to 5 bases. The CDR3 has 13 residues.

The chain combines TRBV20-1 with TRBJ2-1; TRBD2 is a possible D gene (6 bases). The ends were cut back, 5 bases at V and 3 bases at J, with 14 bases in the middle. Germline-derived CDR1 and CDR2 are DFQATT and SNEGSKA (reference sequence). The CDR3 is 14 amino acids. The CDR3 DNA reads TGCAGTGCTCATCTAGGGCGGGGCTACAATGAGCAGTTCTTC. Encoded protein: CSAHLGRGYNEQFF.

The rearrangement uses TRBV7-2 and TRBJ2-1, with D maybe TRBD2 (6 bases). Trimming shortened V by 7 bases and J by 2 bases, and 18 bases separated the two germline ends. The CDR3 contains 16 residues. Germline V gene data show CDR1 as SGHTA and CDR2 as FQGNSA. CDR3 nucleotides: TGTGCCAGCACCACGGGTAGCGGAGTGACCTACAATGAGCAGTTCTTC. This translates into CASTTGSGVTYNEQFF.

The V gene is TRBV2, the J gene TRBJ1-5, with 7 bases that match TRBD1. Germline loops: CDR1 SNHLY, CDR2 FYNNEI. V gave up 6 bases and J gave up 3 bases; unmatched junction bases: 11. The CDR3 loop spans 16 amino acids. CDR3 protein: CASRASGQNYNQPQHF. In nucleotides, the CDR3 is TGTGCCAGCAGGGCCTCGGGACAGAATTACAATCAGCCCCAGCATTTT.

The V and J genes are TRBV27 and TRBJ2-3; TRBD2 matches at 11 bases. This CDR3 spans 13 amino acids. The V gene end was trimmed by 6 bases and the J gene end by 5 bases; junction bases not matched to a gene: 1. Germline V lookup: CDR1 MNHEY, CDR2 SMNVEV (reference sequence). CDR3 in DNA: TGTGCCAGCAGACTAGCGGGAGAAGATACGCAGTATTTT. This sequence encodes CASRLAGEDTQYF.